A single sample gave rise to the 25 T cell receptor beta chains below, sequenced in a study of cytomegalovirus exposure and HLA in healthy donors. The PCR employed 60 Vbeta primers together with 13 Jbeta primers. TCRdb's copy holds only in-frame clones and misses some; the assay was immunoSEQ multiplex PCR. The sample carries about 130,000 clones, roughly 79% recorded once. Sequencing was carried out using PBMCs. These receptors were obtained from a woman aged 18-29 years in good health and CMV-seronegative.

This chain links TRBV6-1 with TRBJ1-5; D ambiguous. There are 17 residues in the CDR3. Germline V gives CDR1 MNHNS, CDR2 SASEGT. V was shortened by 0 bases and J by 7 bases, with 19 bases between the two germline ends. The CDR3 nucleotides are TGTGCCAGCAGTGAAGCGAGAAGTTATTTGAACGGGCAGCCCCAGCATTTT. Translating it yields CASSEARSYLNGQPQHF.

The V and J genes are TRBV7-6 and TRBJ2-2; TRBD2 might be the D (6 bases). Germline V gene data show CDR1 as SGHVS and CDR2 as FNYEAQ. With 7 bases removed from V and 5 bases from J, the gap between germline ends came to 17 bases. There are 15 residues in the CDR3. The CDR3 sequence: CASTLRIGGTGELFF. The CDR3 DNA sequence: TGTGCCAGCACCCTCCGCATCGGGGGAACCGGGGAGCTGTTTTTT.

This clone was counted a single time. The chain couples TRBV19 to TRBJ2-7; a possible D gene is TRBD2 (5 bases). This CDR3 contains 14 residues. In germline, CDR1 is LNHDA, CDR2 SQIVND (reference sequence). V lost 5 bases to trimming and J lost 7 bases, with 18 bases between them. Written as DNA, the CDR3 is TGTGCCAGTAGTGAGGACTCTCGGGTTGCGGAGCAGTACTTC. Amino acids: CASSEDSRVAEQYF.

CDR3 loop: CAVGPGTSPGNEQFF. CDR3 bases: TGTGCCGTAGGACCCGGCACTAGCCCCGGGAATGAGCAGTTCTTC. This chain links TRBV10-3 with TRBJ2-1, with D possibly matching TRBD2 (6 bases). Germline V gene lookup returns CDR1 ENHRY and CDR2 SYGVKD. The CDR3 covers 15 residues. Trimming removed 11 bases from V and 7 bases from J, with 24 bases in between.

This clone was picked up one time. The genes are TRBV12-5 and TRBJ2-6; TRBD1 matches 7 bases. This CDR3 region has 16 residues. The J segment lost 2 bases and the V segment lost 1 base, leaving 2 bases of the junction unmatched. Germline V CDR1 and CDR2: LGHNT, FRNRAP. CDR3 in DNA: TGTGCTAGTGGTTTGGACAGGGGTGCTGGGGCCAACGTCCTGACTTTC. Translating gives CASGLDRGAGANVLTF.

This clone was picked up one time. The chain links TRBV6-5 to TRBJ1-1, with TRBD1 matching 10 bases. V lost 6 bases to trimming and J lost 10 bases; unmatched junction nucleotides: 14. The CDR3 length is 15 residues. Germline CDR1 is MNHEY and CDR2 is SVGAGI. Here the CDR3 reads CASSLQGTGVSRAFF. The CDR3 nucleotides read TGTGCCAGCAGCCTACAAGGGACAGGGGTTTCCAGAGCTTTCTTT.

J is TRBJ1-1 and V is TRBV5-4, with no clear D. Germline-derived CDR1 and CDR2 are SGHNT and YYREEE (reference sequence). The CDR3 is 15 residues long. V lost 4 bases, J lost 5 bases, and 18 bases lay in between. CDR3 loop: CASSTLGGPRTEAFF. CDR3 DNA: TGTGCCAGCAGCACACTAGGCGGGCCCCGGACTGAAGCTTTCTTT.

The chain has TRBV11-2 and TRBJ2-5; 10 nucleotides agree with TRBD1. The germline gives CDR1 SGHAT, CDR2 FQNNGV. The CDR3 sequence is 16 residues long. The trim removed 2 bases at V and 2 bases at J, leaving 5 bases unmatched. The CDR3 bases are TGTGCCAGCAGCTTATCCGGGACAGGGGTTCAAGAGACCCAGTACTTC. Its translation is CASSLSGTGVQETQYF.

This rearrangement joins TRBV6-5 to TRBJ2-1; a weak D match, TRBD1 (6 bases). Trimming stripped 6 bases from V and 2 bases from J, with 11 bases between. Per germline, CDR1 MNHEY and CDR2 SVGAGI. The CDR3 is 14 residues long. The CDR3 nucleotides are TGTGCCAGCAGCCCCCAGGGGCCCTACAATGAGCAGTTCTTC. It yields the protein CASSPQGPYNEQFF.

V and J are TRBV5-6 and TRBJ2-5; 7 bases are a match to TRBD1. This CDR3 spans 14 amino acids. Per germline, CDR1 SGHDT and CDR2 YYEEEE. V shed 0 bases and J 5 bases; nucleotides not matched to a gene: 4. This chain's CDR3 is CASSLEGALETQYF. In nucleotides, the CDR3 is TGTGCCAGCAGCTTGGAGGGGGCCTTGGAGACCCAGTACTTC.

CDR3 sequence: CASSLQRSPLHF. The CDR3 coding sequence is TGTGCCAGCAGCTTACAGAGATCACCCCTCCACTTT. This chain links TRBV5-4 with TRBJ1-6; no clear D. V was shortened by 2 bases and J by 10 bases, with 7 bases between the two germline ends. Germline V gives CDR1 SGHNT, CDR2 YYREEE (reference sequence). This CDR3 is built from 12 residues.

The V call is TRBV2, the J call TRBJ2-2; the match to TRBD2 covers 14 bases. There are 17 residues in the CDR3. After removal of 7 bases from V and 3 bases from J, the junction contained 7 bases not matched to a gene. Per germline, CDR1 SNHLY and CDR2 FYNNEI. CDR3 residues: CASTEVGLAGDTGELFF. The CDR3 bases are TGTGCCAGCACCGAAGTGGGACTAGCGGGAGACACCGGGGAGCTGTTTTTT.

The chain has TRBV19 and TRBJ2-1; 12 bases are a match to TRBD2. CDR3 length: 15 amino acids. With 3 bases clipped from V and 8 bases from J, the junction kept 5 bases outside the gene matches. CDR1 and CDR2 from the germline V gene are LNHDA and SQIVND (reference sequence). CDR3 residues: CASSITTSGRDEQFF. The CDR3 coding sequence is TGTGCCAGTAGTATTACGACTAGCGGGAGAGATGAGCAGTTCTTC.

The J gene is TRBJ1-1, the V gene TRBV7-8; D ambiguous. The V gene lost 3 bases and the J gene lost 0 bases, with 11 bases spanning the gap. The CDR3 length is 15 residues. The germline gives CDR1 SGHVS, CDR2 FQNEAQ. CDR3 coding DNA: TGTGCCAGCAGCTTTTCGGGATTCATGAACACTGAAGCTTTCTTT. This sequence encodes CASSFSGFMNTEAFF.

This chain links TRBV7-9 with TRBJ2-7, with a possible D match to TRBD2 (6 bases). Germline V gene data show CDR1 as SEHNR and CDR2 as FQNEAQ (reference sequence). V lost 3 bases and J lost 0, with 15 bases in between. The CDR3 extends over 16 amino acids. CDR3 protein: CASSLSGTRSSYEQYF. CDR3 nucleotides: TGTGCCAGCAGCTTGTCCGGGACTCGGAGCTCCTACGAGCAGTACTTC.

The CDR3, as DNA: TGCAGCGTTGCAAACACTAACTATGGCTACACCTTC. It encodes CSVANTNYGYTF. V usage is TRBV29-1 and J usage is TRBJ1-2; D is unresolved. This CDR3 spans 12 amino acids. Trimming took 4 bases from V and 0 from J, leaving 6 bases between them. Germline V CDR1 and CDR2: SQVTM, ANQGSEA.

The V and J genes are TRBV18 and TRBJ1-5, with 8 bases lining up with TRBD1. Germline V gene data show CDR1 as KGHSH and CDR2 as LQKENI. V gave up 3 bases and J gave up 3 bases; unmatched junction bases: 7. The CDR3 consists of 16 residues. As DNA, the CDR3 is TGTGCCAGCTCACCTCGACAGGGGCTCGTCAATCAGCCCCAGCATTTT. Protein product: CASSPRQGLVNQPQHF. The complete variable domain, with remaining parts taken from reference TRBV18 and TRBJ1-5, reads NAGVMQNPRHLVRRRGQEARLRCSPMKGHSHVYWYRQLPEEGLKFMVYLQKENIIDESGMPKERFSAEFPKEGPSILRIQQVVRGDSAAYFCASSPRQGLVNQPQHFGDGTRLSIL.

The rearrangement joins TRBV5-1 to TRBJ2-5; 8 bases are a match to TRBD1. Trimming at V came to 4 bases and at J to 5 bases, leaving 7 bases not matched to a gene. The CDR3 runs to 14 residues. In germline, CDR1 is SGHRS, CDR2 YFSETQ. The CDR3 is CASSTQGALETQYF. CDR3 DNA sequence: TGCGCCAGCAGCACCCAGGGGGCTTTGGAGACCCAGTACTTC.

Only a few counts were recorded for this clone. The chain joins TRBV25-1 to TRBJ1-1; no definite D call. Looked up from germline, CDR1 is MGHDK and CDR2 is SYGVNS. CDR3 size: 13 residues. Trimming cost V 4 bases and J 3 bases, with 9 bases left between them. CDR3 in amino acids: CASSAYSYTEAFF. The CDR3 DNA sequence: TGTGCCAGCAGTGCCTATTCCTACACTGAAGCTTTCTTT.

J is TRBJ2-1 and V is TRBV6-1, with TRBD2 matching over 12 bases. Germline loops: CDR1 MNHNS, CDR2 SASEGT. The J segment lost 8 bases and the V segment lost 4 bases, leaving 12 bases of the junction unmatched. This CDR3 region has 17 residues. CDR3 nucleotides: TGTGCCAGCAGTGCCCTAGCGGGAGGGCCAAGGAAAGATGAGCAGTTCTTC. Translated: CASSALAGGPRKDEQFF.

This clone was detected a few times. The rearrangement links TRBV7-9 to TRBJ2-7, with D maybe TRBD2 (6 bases). The CDR3 is made up of 16 amino acids. The germline V and J ends were trimmed by 4 bases and 2 bases, with 18 bases remaining between them. In germline, CDR1 is SEHNR, CDR2 FQNEAQ (reference sequence). In DNA, the CDR3 is TGTGCCAGCAGCTCGAACCAGGAGGGGCGCACCTACGAGCAGTACTTC. Its protein is CASSSNQEGRTYEQYF.

The chain couples TRBV27 to TRBJ2-1; 9 bases map to TRBD2. With 3 bases clipped from V and 10 bases from J, the junction kept 19 bases outside the gene matches. The V gene's germline CDR1 is MNHEY and CDR2 SMNVEV (reference sequence). The CDR3 length is 18 residues. In DNA form, the CDR3 reads TGTGCCAGCAGTTTTCTACGTACAGCGGGAGGACCCCCCGAGGAGCAGTTCTTC. Its protein is CASSFLRTAGGPPEEQFF.

The V and J genes are TRBV30 and TRBJ2-2, with TRBD1 identical over 8 bases. The V and J ends lost 5 bases and 5 bases, in that order; junction bases with no gene match: 7. CDR3 length equals 14 residues. The germline V gene encodes CDR1 GTSNPN and CDR2 SVGIG (reference sequence). CDR3 protein: CAWETGALTGELFF. CDR3 DNA sequence: TGTGCCTGGGAGACAGGGGCTTTGACCGGGGAGCTGTTTTTT.

The table lists this clone with a count of one. The CDR3 region is CASSSRGGLTTNEKLFF. The DNA of the CDR3 is TGTGCCAGCAGCTCCCGGGGGGGGTTGACGACTAATGAAAAACTGTTTTTT. V gene TRBV9 combines with J gene TRBJ1-4, with D perhaps TRBD1 (5 bases). Trimming pared 4 bases from V and 2 bases from J, leaving 18 bases between. CDR1 is SGDLS, CDR2 YYNGEE, per germline. The CDR3 sequence is 17 residues long.

The chain employs TRBV5-1 and TRBJ1-1; tentative D call: TRBD1 (6 bases). CDR1 and CDR2 (germline): SGHRS, YFSETQ. V shed 4 bases and J shed 0 bases, with 13 bases lying between them. This CDR3 region has 15 residues. Here the CDR3 reads CASSRGQTMNTEAFF. The CDR3 region has the DNA TGCGCCAGCAGCCGAGGACAGACCATGAACACTGAAGCTTTCTTT.